Each of the 19 T cell receptor beta chains below was sequenced from the same sample in a study of PD-L1 blockade in urothelial cancer. Some clones are missing from TCRdb's copy, which holds only in-frame ones; the method was immunoSEQ multiplex PCR. This table has 40,000 to 55,000 clones, around 86% appearing once. Time point indicated: peripheral blood 6 weeks after treatment start. Sequencing used PBMCs, obtained around atezolizumab (anti-PD-L1) treatment. The receptor set was obtained from a man in his 60s with urothelial cancer.

This clone has a count of ten or more. V usage is TRBV5-1 and J usage is TRBJ1-4, with TRBD1 matching 7 bases. J gave up 8 bases and V 4 bases, and 11 bases lay outside the gene matches. Per the germline V gene, CDR1 is SGHRS and CDR2 is YFSETQ. This CDR3 contains 15 residues. The CDR3 region has the DNA TGCGCCAGCAGCCCGTGGACAGGTTGGGGGGAAAAACTGTTTTTT. Amino acid sequence: CASSPWTGWGEKLFF.

By share of the sample, this clone is medium-sized. The V call is TRBV19, the J call TRBJ2-7, with 9 bases aligning to TRBD1. The length of the CDR3 is 15 residues. J lost 3 bases, V lost 3 bases, and 6 bases had no gene match. Germline V CDR1 and CDR2: LNHDA, SQIVND (reference sequence). The CDR3 sequence is CASSIVGTGNYEQYF. For the CDR3, the DNA is TGTGCCAGTAGTATCGTAGGGACAGGGAACTACGAGCAGTACTTC.

This clone was seen a single time. V is TRBV4-1 and J is TRBJ2-5, with 8 positions matching TRBD2. V dropped 6 bases and J dropped 3; count of bases not matched to a gene: 9. The CDR3 spans 15 residues. In germline, CDR1 is MGHRA, CDR2 YSYEKL. The CDR3 DNA reads TGCGCCAGCAGTCGACTGCCAGCGGGGGAAGAGACCCAGTACTTC. This gives the protein CASSRLPAGEETQYF.

This sequence joins TRBV18 and TRBJ1-1; D ambiguous. The V gene's germline CDR1 is KGHSH and CDR2 LQKENI. The CDR3 contains 13 residues. Trimming removed 6 bases at V and 6 bases at J, with 14 bases between. CDR3 bases: TGTGCCAGCTCTCAGACCTGGGGAGCTGAAGCTTTCTTT. Translation: CASSQTWGAEAFF.

V gene TRBV4-1 combines with J gene TRBJ1-6, with D uncertain. V was pared by 1 base and J by 1 base, with 8 bases between. The CDR3 is made up of 16 amino acids. The V gene's germline CDR1 is MGHRA and CDR2 YSYEKL. CDR3 in amino acids: CASSQAPSSYNSPLHF. The CDR3 DNA follows: TGCGCCAGCAGCCAAGCCCCTAGTTCCTATAATTCACCCCTCCACTTT.

The V gene is TRBV2, the J gene TRBJ2-2; D not resolved. The germline V and J ends were trimmed by 3 bases and 1 base, with 6 bases remaining between them. CDR1 and CDR2 from the germline V gene are SNHLY and FYNNEI. The CDR3 has 14 amino acids. The CDR3 sequence: CASSESRNTGELFF. CDR3 DNA sequence: TGTGCCAGCAGTGAGTCGCGGAACACCGGGGAGCTGTTTTTT.

J is TRBJ2-7 and V is TRBV19, with 9 bases fitting TRBD1. CDR3 length: 16 residues. The germline V gene has CDR1 LNHDA and CDR2 SQIVND (reference sequence). Trimming removed 4 bases from V and 2 bases from J; junction bases left unmatched: 9. DNA of the CDR3: TGTGCCAGTAGTAAAATCCGGGACAGGGCGGCCTACGAGCAGTACTTC. It codes for CASSKIRDRAAYEQYF.

V and J are TRBV7-2 and TRBJ1-2, with D perhaps TRBD1 (6 bases). The CDR3 consists of 16 residues. Trimming removed 3 bases from V and 5 bases from J, with 19 bases in between. Germline-derived CDR1 and CDR2 are SGHTA and FQGNSA. The CDR3 here is CASSLGGGAPRYGYTF. The DNA for the CDR3 is TGTGCCAGCAGCTTGGGAGGGGGGGCCCCCAGGTATGGCTACACCTTC.

This rearrangement joins TRBV7-2 to TRBJ2-7, with 7 bases aligning to TRBD1. The V and J ends lost 0 bases and 2 bases, in that order; junction bases with no gene match: 7. The CDR3 sequence is 16 residues long. Germline V gives CDR1 SGHTA, CDR2 FQGNSA. This CDR3 reads CASSLAPGTVAYEQYF. The CDR3 coding sequence is TGTGCCAGCAGCTTAGCCCCCGGGACAGTGGCCTACGAGCAGTACTTC.

The chain links TRBV9 to TRBJ2-7; D possibly corresponds to TRBD1 (6 bases). Trimming cost V 4 bases and J 5 bases, with 16 bases left between them. This CDR3 region has 14 residues. In germline, CDR1 is SGDLS, CDR2 YYNGEE. DNA of the CDR3: TGTGCCAGCAGCCCTCAGGACAGCTTCGACGAGCAGTACTTC. Its protein product is CASSPQDSFDEQYF.

The rearrangement uses TRBV5-1 and TRBJ2-3; TRBD1 might be the D (6 bases). The V end was cut by 0 bases, the J end by 0 bases, with 11 bases between. The CDR3 is 16 amino acids. The V gene's germline CDR1 is SGHRS and CDR2 YFSETQ. CDR3 DNA: TGCGCCAGCAGCTTGGATCCGGGGACAAGCACAGATACGCAGTATTTT. Translation: CASSLDPGTSTDTQYF.

The J gene is TRBJ2-7, the V gene TRBV5-4, with D hard to call. The CDR3 is 13 residues long. Germline values: CDR1 SGHNT, CDR2 YYREEE (reference sequence). V was cut by 2 bases and J by 2 bases, with 8 bases left in between. The chain's CDR3 is CASSLDITYEQYF. The CDR3 bases are TGTGCCAGCAGCTTAGACATTACCTACGAGCAGTACTTC.

The rearrangement links TRBV19 to TRBJ1-1, with D perhaps matching TRBD1 (5 bases). CDR3 size: 14 residues. Germline V gene sequence: CDR1 LNHDA, CDR2 SQIVND (reference sequence). Trimming pared 9 bases from V and 5 bases from J, leaving 19 bases between. The CDR3 region is CASSPGFRWTEAFF. DNA for the CDR3: TGTGCCAGCAGCCCAGGGTTCCGGTGGACTGAAGCTTTCTTT.

CDR3: CASSSGGANTEAFF. The CDR3 DNA is TGTGCCAGCAGCTCCGGAGGGGCGAACACTGAAGCTTTCTTT. The rearrangement uses TRBV6-5 and TRBJ1-1, with D tentatively TRBD1 (5 bases). The ends were cut back, 6 bases at V and 1 base at J, with 12 bases in the middle. The CDR3 sequence is 14 residues long. CDR1 and CDR2 from the germline V gene are MNHEY and SVGAGI.

For this clone: One end of the junction varies from germline; a read error may be responsible. This chain uses TRBV7-7 with TRBJ2-1; 13 bases match TRBD2. The CDR3 loop spans 17 amino acids. CDR1 and CDR2 from the germline V gene are SSHAT and FNYEAQ (reference sequence). CDR3 sequence: CASSMIGLAGAGNEQFF. The CDR3 DNA sequence: TGTGCTAGCAGCATGATAGGACTAGCGGGGGCAGGGAATGAGCAGTTCTTC.

The CDR3: CASRAGQGTGELFF. The CDR3, as DNA: TGTGCCAGCAGAGCCGGGCAGGGCACCGGGGAGCTGTTTTTT. The chain carries TRBV5-5 and TRBJ2-2; weak D call: TRBD1 (5 bases). Germline V gene lookup returns CDR1 SGHKS and CDR2 YYEKEE (reference sequence). CDR3 size: 14 residues. Trimming shortened V by 5 bases and J by 4 bases, and 12 bases separated the two germline ends.

The CDR3 sequence: CASSLRTGGTYEQYF. The CDR3 DNA sequence: TGTGCCAGCAGCTTACGGACAGGGGGTACCTACGAGCAGTACTTC. The rearrangement joins TRBV7-2 to TRBJ2-7, with TRBD1 identical over 10 bases. Trimming took 2 bases from V and 2 from J; bases not matched to a gene: 3. Germline loops: CDR1 SGHTA, CDR2 FQGNSA. The CDR3 totals 15 residues.

The rearrangement joins TRBV30 to TRBJ2-6; TRBD1 matches at 8 bases. V shed 4 bases, J shed 0 bases, and the junction held 11 bases outside the gene matches. Germline V CDR1 and CDR2: GTSNPN, SVGIG (reference sequence). CDR3 length: 18 amino acids. The CDR3 DNA follows: TGTGCCTGGATCCCTGACAGGGGCTCAAGCTCTGGGGCCAACGTCCTGACTTTC. It translates to CAWIPDRGSSSGANVLTF.

V usage is TRBV18 and J usage is TRBJ2-7; the D is unclear. The V and J ends lost 3 bases and 4 bases respectively, with 10 bases between them. CDR3 size: 13 residues. Germline CDR1 KGHSH, CDR2 LQKENI. The CDR3 sequence is CASSPTAYYEQYF. The CDR3 DNA sequence: TGTGCCAGCTCACCCACCGCCTATTACGAGCAGTACTTC.